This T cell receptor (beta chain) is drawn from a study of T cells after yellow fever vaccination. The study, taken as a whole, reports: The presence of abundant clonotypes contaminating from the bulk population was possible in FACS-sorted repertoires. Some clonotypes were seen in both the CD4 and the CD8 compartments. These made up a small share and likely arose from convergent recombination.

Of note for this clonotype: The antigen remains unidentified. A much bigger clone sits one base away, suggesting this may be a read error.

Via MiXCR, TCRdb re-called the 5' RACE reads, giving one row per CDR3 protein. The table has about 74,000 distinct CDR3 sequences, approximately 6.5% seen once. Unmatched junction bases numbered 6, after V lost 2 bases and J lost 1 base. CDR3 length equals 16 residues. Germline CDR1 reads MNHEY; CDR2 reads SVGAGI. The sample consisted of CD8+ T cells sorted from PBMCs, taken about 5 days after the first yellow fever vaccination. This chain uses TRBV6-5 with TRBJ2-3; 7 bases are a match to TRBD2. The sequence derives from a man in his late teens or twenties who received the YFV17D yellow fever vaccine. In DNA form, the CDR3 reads TGTGCCAGCAGTTACCCGACTAGCTGGGGCACAGATACGCAGTATTTT. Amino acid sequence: CASSYPTSWGTDTQYF.